This TCR beta chain came from a study of cytomegalovirus exposure and HLA in healthy donors. Healthy bone marrow donors formed the donor group. With respect to this clone: Its antigen is undetermined.

Findings and limits, study-wide: Sequencing depth across donors, presence/absence analyses assumed, was roughly uniform. A later analysis reportedly found that, within productive TCRs, an Asian-associated ancestry cluster had fewer N-insertions than the mean observed across the roughly 730 donors. Reportedly, TCR beta sequences accurately predicted HLA-A and HLA-B alleles in most subjects.

The length of the CDR3 is 17 residues. V gave up 2 bases and J gave up 8 bases; unmatched junction bases: 14. Germline values: CDR1 SGHTA, CDR2 FQGNSA. PCR used 60 Vbeta primers and 13 Jbeta primers. TCRdb's copy holds only in-frame clones and misses some; the assay was immunoSEQ multiplex PCR. The sample contains 180,000 or so clones, around 62% of which appear only once. Sequencing was carried out using PBMCs. The clonotype was recovered from a man in his forties or fifties in good health and CMV-seronegative. V and J are TRBV7-2 and TRBJ2-1, with 8 bases identical to TRBD1. DNA for the CDR3: TGTGCCAGCAGCTTAAGAGGACAGGGTTTAGGTTCAGATGAGCAGTTCTTC. Its protein product is CASSLRGQGLGSDEQFF.